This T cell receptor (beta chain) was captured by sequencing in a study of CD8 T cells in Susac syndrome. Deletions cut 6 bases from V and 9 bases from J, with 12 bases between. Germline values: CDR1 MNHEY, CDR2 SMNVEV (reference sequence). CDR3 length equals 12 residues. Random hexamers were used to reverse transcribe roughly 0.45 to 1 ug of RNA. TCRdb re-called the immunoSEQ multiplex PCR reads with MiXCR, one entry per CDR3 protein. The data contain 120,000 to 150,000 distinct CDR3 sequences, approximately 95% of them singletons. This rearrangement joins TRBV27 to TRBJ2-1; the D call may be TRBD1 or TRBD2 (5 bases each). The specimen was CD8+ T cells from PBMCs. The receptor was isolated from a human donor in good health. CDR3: CASRLAGAEQFF. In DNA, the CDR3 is TGTGCCAGCAGGCTAGCCGGGGCTGAGCAGTTCTTC.